These T cell receptor beta chains were read from a single sample in a study of T cells in Graves' hyperthyroidism and ophthalmopathy. TCRdb processed the multiplex PCR reads anew with MiXCR; each CDR3 protein has one entry. The sample has about 560,000 distinct CDR3 sequences, roughly 46% seen once. The sequenced sample was peripheral blood or thyroid tissue (not recorded which). All receptors derive from a woman between 18 and 29 years old with Graves' hyperthyroidism. The CDR3 runs from the conserved cysteine through the conserved F or W. Fields, in order: D gene, clone size, J gene, V gene, CDR3 DNA, CDR3 protein. D genes are given only for firm matches. Expanded clones are given a class, and other clones once, few, many or no size at all.

. | . | TRBJ1-2 | TRBV29-1 | TGCAGCAGTTATAGTTTCGGAATCTATGGCTACACCTTC | CSSYSFGIYGYTF
. | few | TRBJ1-2 | TRBV9 | TGTGCCAGCAGCGTAGAGGGGAGATATGGCTACACCTTC | CASSVEGRYGYTF
. | many | TRBJ1-1 | TRBV29-1 | TGCAGCGTTGGATTCCAGGGGTCGTACACTGAAGCTTTCTTT | CSVGFQGSYTEAFF
. | . | TRBJ1-6 | TRBV25-1 | TGTGCCAGCAGTGAGGGGGGGACCGGTTATAATTCACCCCTCCACTTT | CASSEGGTGYNSPLHF
. | . | TRBJ2-6 | TRBV7-9 | TGTGCCAGCAGCCCGGCGGAGGACACTGAAGCTTTC | CASSPAEDTEAF
TRBD1 | few | TRBJ1-2 | TRBV6-6 | TGTGCCAGCAGCTCCCGGGACAGGGTTGGCTACACCTTC | CASSSRDRVGYTF
. | once | TRBJ1-5 | TRBV10-3 | TGTGCCAGCAGTCCCCGGACGAAAAAGAATCAGCCCCAGCATTTT | CASSPRTKKNQPQHF
. | . | TRBJ2-7 | TRBV7-9 | TGTGCCAGCAGCTTAGGGAGTTCGGCCTACGGGCAGTACTTC | CASSLGSSAYGQYF
TRBD2 | . | TRBJ2-7 | TRBV29-1 | TGCAGCGTTGAAGTACCCAGCGGGAGGGCCCTCTACGAGCAGTACTTC | CSVEVPSGRALYEQYF
TRBD1 | . | TRBJ1-5 | TRBV19 | TGTGCCAGCAGTCGGCGACAGGGGCAAAGTGGTCAGCCCCAGCATTTT | CASSRRQGQSGQPQHF
TRBD1 | . | TRBJ1-2 | TRBV25-1 | TGTGCCAGCAGCCTCGAGGAGGGGGCTAGCTATGGCTACACCTTC | CASSLEEGASYGYTF
. | . | TRBJ1-5 | TRBV2 | TGTGCCAGCAGTGAAGCGGGTCGTTACAGCAATCAGCCCCAGCATTTT | CASSEAGRYSNQPQHF
TRBD2 | many | TRBJ2-5 | TRBV7-2 | TGTGCCAGCAGTTACCAAGCGGGAGTGGAGACCCAGTACTTC | CASSYQAGVETQYF
. | . | TRBJ1-2 | TRBV7-9 | . | CASSLGPSASYEQYFGPGGYTF
. | . | TRBJ1-3 | TRBV10-3 | TGTGCCATCAGCCTGGATGGAAACACCATATATTTT | CAISLDGNTIYF
. | . | TRBJ1-3 | TRBV7-2 | TGTGCCAGCCATGACGGTCCCTCTGGAAACACCATATATTTT | CASHDGPSGNTIYF
. | once | TRBJ1-5 | TRBV20-1 | TGCAGTGCTAGACCGGACCACTATAGCAATCAGCCCCAGCATTTT | CSARPDHYSNQPQHF
TRBD1 | . | TRBJ1-5 | TRBV20-1 | TGCAGTGCGAGGGGGACAGGCCACCAGCCCCAGCATTTT | CSARGTGHQPQHF
. | . | TRBJ1-3 | TRBV2 | TGTGCCAGCAGTATCGACTTAAACTCTGGAAACACCATATATTTT | CASSIDLNSGNTIYF
TRBD2 | many | TRBJ2-5 | TRBV7-3 | TGTGCCAGCAGCTTAAGTCCAGCGGGAGGGCAAGAGACCCAGTACTTC | CASSLSPAGGQETQYF
TRBD2 | few | TRBJ2-5 | TRBV7-9 | TGTGCCAGCAGTTGCGGGAGGGCCCCAGAGACCCAGTACTTC | CASSCGRAPETQYF
. | . | TRBJ1-4 | TRBV2 | TGTGCCAGCAGCGCTATCCCAGGGACTGGAAAACTGTTTTTT | CASSAIPGTGKLFF
TRBD1 | few | TRBJ1-5 | TRBV10-3 | TGTGCCATCAGTGAGGACAGGGTGGGAGAGACCCAGCATTTT | CAISEDRVGETQHF
. | . | TRBJ1-5 | TRBV15 | TGTGCCACCAGCAGCTTGGACAGCGTCCCGAACAATCAGCCCCAGCATTTT | CATSSLDSVPNNQPQHF